The 24 T cell receptor beta chains below come from one sample, sequenced in a study of CD8 T cells in ankylosing spondylitis. Study results and caveats: Characteristic of ankylosing spondylitis blood, it appeared, was a TCR beta motif comprising roughly eight highly homologous variants.

Their antigen targets remain unknown. TCRdb redid the calling of the 5' RACE reads with MiXCR, one entry per CDR3 protein. This sample has over 400,000 distinct CDR3 sequences; approximately 26% occur once, and the top ten carry under 0.9%. Sequences were obtained from blood, either unsorted or a sorted T cell fraction (not recorded which). These receptors all stem from a male donor with ankylosing spondylitis.

The chain has TRBV5-5 and TRBJ1-1, with TRBD1 as a possible D gene (5 bases). The CDR3 contains 13 residues. Germline CDR1 SGHKS, CDR2 YYEKEE (reference sequence). V gave up 6 bases and J gave up 6 bases, with 15 bases separating them. Here the CDR3 DNA reads TGTGCCAGCACCCGCGACGTGGGGGCTGAAGCTTTCTTT. Amino acids: CASTRDVGAEAFF.

This clonotype has just a few counts. The rearrangement uses TRBV12-3 or TRBV12-4 and TRBJ2-5; 9 nucleotides line up with TRBD2. The CDR3 runs 15 residues. V was clipped by 6 bases and J by 0 bases; unmatched bases: 5. This CDR3 is CASRKSGGNQETQYF. CDR3 nucleotide sequence: TGTGCCAGCAGAAAAAGCGGGGGGAACCAAGAGACCCAGTACTTC.

The sample holds a few counts of this clonotype. The rearrangement uses TRBV20-1 and TRBJ1-1; 9 nucleotides agree with TRBD1. CDR1 is DFQATT, CDR2 SNEGSKA, per germline (reference sequence). V dropped 4 bases and J dropped 5; count of bases not matched to a gene: 8. The CDR3 has 14 residues. This chain's CDR3 is CSANPGTGKTEAFF. In DNA, the CDR3 is TGCAGTGCTAACCCCGGGACAGGGAAAACTGAAGCTTTCTTT.

This clonotype was seen a few times. The chain has TRBV12-3 or TRBV12-4 and TRBJ2-1, with 10 bases identical to TRBD2. Trimming removed 3 bases from V and 9 bases from J; junction bases left unmatched: 5. CDR3 length equals 14 residues. The CDR3 DNA reads TGTGCCAGCAGTTTTGGGACTAGCGCGGGTGAGCAGTTCTTC. This translates into CASSFGTSAGEQFF.

This clonotype was seen a few times. The chain is built from TRBV5-1 and TRBJ1-2, with a tentative D call TRBD1 (6 bases). Germline loops: CDR1 SGHRS, CDR2 YFSETQ. This CDR3 region has 14 residues. Trimming removed 0 bases at V and 6 bases at J, with 12 bases between. The CDR3 nucleotides read TGCGCCAGCAGCTTGGTACAGGGAAGTGATGGCTACACCTTC. The encoded protein is CASSLVQGSDGYTF.

In this sample, this clonotype turned up many times. V is TRBV11-2 and J is TRBJ1-1; D is possibly TRBD1 (6 bases). V was pared by 1 base and J by 11 bases, with 14 bases between. The CDR3 contains 13 residues. Germline V CDR1 and CDR2: SGHAT, FQNNGV. The DNA of the CDR3 is TGTGCCAGCAGCTTAGTCCCGAACCAGGGGGCTTTCTTT. It codes for CASSLVPNQGAFF.

A few counts support this clonotype. The CDR3 loop is CASRTRVGSYEQYV. The CDR3 DNA reads as TGTGCCAGCAGGACGCGAGTGGGCTCCTACGAGCAGTACGTC. The chain couples TRBV6-4 to TRBJ2-7, with no clear D. Germline-derived CDR1 and CDR2 are MRHNA and SNTAGT. Trimming left V 6 bases short and J 0 bases short, with 12 bases between. The CDR3 runs 14 residues.

This clonotype was seen many times. V gene TRBV20-1 combines with J gene TRBJ2-1, with 9 nucleotides matching TRBD2. Germline lookup yields CDR1 DFQATT and CDR2 SNEGSKA (reference sequence). This CDR3 has 14 amino acids. The CDR3 loop reads CRGGTSSSYNEQFF. CDR3 nucleotide sequence: TGCAGGGGAGGGACTAGCAGTTCCTACAATGAGCAGTTCTTC.

This chain joins TRBV9 and TRBJ1-1; TRBD1 matches 9 bases. This CDR3 region has 17 residues. V was clipped by 0 bases and J by 2 bases; unmatched bases: 8. CDR1 and CDR2 from the germline V gene are SGDLS and YYNGEE. CDR3 DNA sequence: TGTGCCAGCAGCGTAGCCGGGGATACAGGGGGCAACACTGAAGCTTTCTTT. Translated, it gives CASSVAGDTGGNTEAFF.

This clonotype was detected a few times. The chain combines TRBV27 with TRBJ1-1; D remains unclear. The CDR3 runs 14 residues. V was cut by 3 bases and J by 6 bases, with 14 bases left in between. Germline CDR1 is MNHEY and CDR2 is SMNVEV (reference sequence). The CDR3 loop reads CASSLITGRAEAFF. In nucleotides, the CDR3 is TGTGCCAGCAGTTTGATAACGGGGAGGGCTGAAGCTTTCTTT.

The chain links TRBV5-1 to TRBJ2-5; no definite D call. Trimming shortened V by 0 bases and J by 0 bases, and 9 bases separated the two germline ends. CDR3 length: 15 amino acids. From germline, CDR1 is SGHRS and CDR2 YFSETQ. The CDR3 sequence: CASSLGRSNQETQYF. The CDR3 bases are TGCGCCAGCAGCTTGGGTCGGTCAAACCAAGAGACCCAGTACTTC.

The rearrangement uses TRBV7-2 and TRBJ1-2; maybe TRBD1 (6 bases). Germline loops: CDR1 SGHTA, CDR2 FQGNSA. V lost 5 bases, J lost 2 bases, and 12 bases lay in between. The length of the CDR3 is 14 residues. The CDR3 nucleotides read TGTGCCAGCAGCCCACAGGGTCTGAACTATGGCTACACCTTC. Encoded protein: CASSPQGLNYGYTF.

In this sample, this clonotype turned up a few times. The chain has TRBV10-2 and TRBJ2-1; 10 bases align to TRBD2. The germline CDR1 and CDR2 sequences are WSHSY and SAAADI. The CDR3 is 19 residues long. Losses at the gene ends were 2 bases for V and 0 bases for J; bases not matched to a gene: 10. CDR3 DNA: TGCGCCAGCAGTGAGAGGGGGGGACTAGCGCCTGACTCCTACAATGAGCAGTTCTTC. Its protein is CASSERGGLAPDSYNEQFF.

The chain employs TRBV7-9 and TRBJ2-1; 12 positions agree with TRBD2. CDR1 is SEHNR, CDR2 FQNEAQ, per germline (reference sequence). Losses at the gene ends were 5 bases for V and 8 bases for J; bases not matched to a gene: 4. The CDR3 runs 14 residues. The CDR3 coding sequence is TGTGCCAGCAGCGCCAGACTAGCGGGAGATGAGCAGTTCTTC. This sequence encodes CASSARLAGDEQFF.

In its sample, this clonotype was seen many times. The chain combines TRBV12-3 or TRBV12-4 with TRBJ1-5; D is ambiguous. V lost 3 bases and J lost 7, with 10 bases in between. The CDR3 loop spans 13 amino acids. CDR3 sequence (DNA): TGTGCCAGCAGTTTGGGTTTATACCAGCCCCAGCATTTT. Protein product: CASSLGLYQPQHF.

This clonotype was detected only a few times. CDR3 nucleotide sequence: TGTGCCAGCACCCGGGACTTCGGGAACACCGGGGAGCTGTTTTTT. Encoded protein: CASTRDFGNTGELFF. This chain uses TRBV6-4 with TRBJ2-2; the D gene is possibly TRBD2 (6 bases). The CDR3 totals 15 residues. V was shortened by 7 bases and J by 1 base, with 13 bases between the two germline ends. The germline V gene has CDR1 MRHNA and CDR2 SNTAGT.

Ten or more counts support this clonotype. The chain joins TRBV20-1 to TRBJ2-3, with TRBD2 matching over 8 bases. CDR1 is DFQATT and CDR2 is SNEGSKA in the germline V gene (reference sequence). The CDR3 has 15 amino acids. The J segment lost 6 bases and the V segment lost 2 bases, leaving 10 bases of the junction unmatched. Written as DNA, the CDR3 is TGCAGTGCTAGAATCGGGGTAGCGGGATCTGATACGCAGTATTTT. Protein sequence: CSARIGVAGSDTQYF.

DNA of the CDR3: TGTGCCACCAGTGACGGACTAGCGGGAGGGCGAGAGACCCAGTACTTC. Translated, it gives CATSDGLAGGRETQYF. V and J are TRBV24-1 and TRBJ2-5; 15 nucleotides match TRBD2. Trimming at V came to 4 bases and at J to 4 bases, leaving 3 bases not matched to a gene. Germline CDR1 is KGHDR and CDR2 is SFDVKD. The CDR3 has 16 amino acids.

This clonotype was recorded once. The chain couples TRBV9 to TRBJ2-2; tentatively, D is TRBD1 or TRBD2 (6 bases each). CDR1 is SGDLS, CDR2 YYNGEE, per germline. This CDR3 spans 15 amino acids. Trimming shortened V by 4 bases and J by 0 bases, and 10 bases separated the two germline ends. The CDR3 DNA is TGTGCCAGCAGCTGGGGGGCCACGAACACCGGGGAGCTGTTTTTT. Protein product: CASSWGATNTGELFF.

A few counts support this clonotype. The chain uses TRBV10-3 and TRBJ2-2; 10 nucleotides agree with TRBD2. Germline V gene sequence: CDR1 ENHRY, CDR2 SYGVKD. The CDR3 loop spans 15 amino acids. V lost 6 bases and J lost 5; bases outside the gene matches: 6. The CDR3 DNA reads TGTGCCATCAGACCTAGCGGGAGAGTTACCGGGGAGCTGTTTTTT. Encoded protein: CAIRPSGRVTGELFF.

There are many counts of this clonotype. This sequence joins TRBV7-2 and TRBJ2-5; D not certain. The CDR3 contains 13 residues. Germline lookup yields CDR1 SGHTA and CDR2 FQGNSA. Trimming took off 2 bases at V and 6 bases at J, with 10 bases between the two ends. The CDR3 reads CASSLQAVKTQYF. CDR3 bases: TGTGCCAGCAGCTTACAAGCAGTGAAGACCCAGTACTTC.

This clonotype appeared many times. The gene calls are TRBV20-1 and TRBJ2-3, with 9 bases that match TRBD2. The CDR3 loop spans 16 amino acids. Germline V gives CDR1 DFQATT, CDR2 SNEGSKA (reference sequence). V shed 3 bases and J 2 bases; nucleotides not matched to a gene: 9. The CDR3 here is CSARPLSSGNTDTQYF. As DNA, the CDR3 is TGCAGTGCTAGGCCCCTGTCTAGCGGGAACACAGATACGCAGTATTTT.

The chain uses TRBV19 and TRBJ2-2; D might be TRBD1 or TRBD2, each matching 5 bases. Germline V gene lookup returns CDR1 LNHDA and CDR2 SQIVND (reference sequence). The V gene lost 5 bases and the J gene lost 1 base, with 14 bases spanning the gap. This CDR3 has 16 amino acids. CDR3 residues: CASSLGIGVNTGELFF. DNA of the CDR3: TGTGCCAGTAGTCTCGGGATAGGGGTGAACACCGGGGAGCTGTTTTTT.

The sample holds a few counts of this clonotype. The chain joins TRBV10-1 to TRBJ1-5, with D possibly TRBD1 on 5 matching bases. The CDR3 length is 14 residues. CDR1 is WNHNN, CDR2 SYGVQD, per germline (reference sequence). Trimming cost V 2 bases and J 3 bases, with 8 bases left between them. The CDR3 DNA is TGCGCCAGCAGTGAGCCGGGGCCCAATCAGCCCCAGCATTTT. Amino acids: CASSEPGPNQPQHF.